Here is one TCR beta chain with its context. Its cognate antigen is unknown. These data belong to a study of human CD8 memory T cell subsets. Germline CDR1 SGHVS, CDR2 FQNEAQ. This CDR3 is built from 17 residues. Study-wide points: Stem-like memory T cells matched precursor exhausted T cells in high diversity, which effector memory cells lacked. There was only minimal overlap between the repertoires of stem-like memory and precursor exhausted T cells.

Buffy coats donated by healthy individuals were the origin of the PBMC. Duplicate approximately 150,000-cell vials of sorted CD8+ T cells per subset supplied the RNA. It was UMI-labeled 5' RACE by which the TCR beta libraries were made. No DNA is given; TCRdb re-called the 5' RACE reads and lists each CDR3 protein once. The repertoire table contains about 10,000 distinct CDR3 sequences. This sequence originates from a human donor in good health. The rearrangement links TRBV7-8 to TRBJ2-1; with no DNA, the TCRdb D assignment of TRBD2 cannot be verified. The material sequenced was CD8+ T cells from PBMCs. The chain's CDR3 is CASSSPGTSGRNNEQFF.